These 6 T cell receptor beta chains came from one sample sequenced in a study of T cells in Graves' hyperthyroidism and ophthalmopathy. Regions amplified from RNA transcripts were the TCR beta CDR3 regions. HTBI primers drove first-round RT-PCR of the TCR CDR3. One entry per CDR3 protein results from TCRdb running MiXCR on the multiplex PCR reads. The sample yields more than 350,000 distinct CDR3 sequences, 12% to 15% seen once. Sequences were obtained from blood. The receptors here all came from a woman aged 55-69 years with Graves' ophthalmopathy.

This clonotype was observed many times. This rearrangement joins TRBV27 to TRBJ2-7, with 9 bases that match TRBD2. Germline CDR1 MNHEY, CDR2 SMNVEV (reference sequence). CDR3 length: 16 residues. V was clipped by 0 bases and J by 3 bases; unmatched bases: 6. CDR3 coding DNA: TGTGCCAGCAGTTTATCGGGGACTAGCAGCCTCTACGAGCAGTACTTC. Encoded protein: CASSLSGTSSLYEQYF.

In its sample, this clonotype was seen once. The CDR3 bases are TGTGCCAGCAGTCATACAGGGACTGGAAACACCATATATTTT. This sequence encodes CASSHTGTGNTIYF. The genes are TRBV27 and TRBJ1-3; D is perhaps TRBD1 (6 bases). Looked up from germline, CDR1 is MNHEY and CDR2 is SMNVEV (reference sequence). The CDR3 is made up of 14 amino acids. Trimming took off 5 bases at V and 2 bases at J, with 10 bases between the two ends.

The chain links TRBV6-1 to TRBJ2-3, with TRBD2 as a possible D gene (5 bases). CDR1 and CDR2 (germline): MNHNS, SASEGT. The CDR3 is made up of 15 amino acids. Trimming left V 4 bases short and J 0 bases short, with 11 bases between. As DNA, the CDR3 is TGTGCCAGCAGTGGGAGCGGATCTAGCACAGATACGCAGTATTTT. Translated, it gives CASSGSGSSTDTQYF.

This clonotype was seen ten or more times. J is TRBJ2-7 and V is TRBV27, with 9 bases matching TRBD1. The V and J ends lost 5 bases and 7 bases, in that order; junction bases with no gene match: 12. This CDR3 has 15 residues. The germline V gene encodes CDR1 MNHEY and CDR2 SMNVEV (reference sequence). CDR3 region: CASSPSWTGVGEQYF. The CDR3 bases are TGTGCCAGCAGTCCCTCCTGGACAGGGGTCGGGGAGCAGTACTTC.

At least ten counts were recorded for this clonotype. CDR3 in amino acids: CASSSRGANAYEQYF. The CDR3 coding sequence is TGTGCCAGCAGCTCCAGGGGCGCGAACGCCTACGAGCAGTACTTC. The chain is built from TRBV3-1 and TRBJ2-7; possibly TRBD1 for D (6 bases). Germline V lookup: CDR1 LGHDT, CDR2 YNNKEL (reference sequence). The V end lost 5 bases, the J end lost 2 bases, and 16 bases lay between the germline ends. The CDR3 consists of 15 residues.

This clonotype has at least ten counts. The CDR3 sequence is CASSSDYADTQYF. The CDR3 nucleotides read TGCGCCAGCAGTTCGGACTATGCAGATACGCAGTATTTT. V gene TRBV5-1 combines with J gene TRBJ2-3; D possibly corresponds to TRBD2 (6 bases). Germline V gene data show CDR1 as SGHRS and CDR2 as YFSETQ. V lost 5 bases and J 4 bases, leaving 11 bases between the germline ends. CDR3 length equals 13 residues.